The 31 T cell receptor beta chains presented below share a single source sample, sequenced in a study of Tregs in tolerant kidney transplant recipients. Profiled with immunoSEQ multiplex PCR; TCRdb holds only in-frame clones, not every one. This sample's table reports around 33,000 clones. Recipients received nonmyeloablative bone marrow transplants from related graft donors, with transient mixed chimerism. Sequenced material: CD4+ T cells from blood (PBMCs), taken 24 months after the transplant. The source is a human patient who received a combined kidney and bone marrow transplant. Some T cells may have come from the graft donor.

Here the CDR3 reads CASSQEPTSQETQYF. The part of the CDR3 DNA that was read is TGTGCCAGCAGCCAAGAACCTACTAGCCAAGAGACC. The chain combines TRBV4-2 with TRBJ2-5, with a weak D call TRBD2 (5 bases). The read gets to within 3 residues of the CDR3 end, and the germline J gene fills in the rest. CDR1 LGHNA and CDR2 YNFKEQ come from the germline V gene. The CDR3 loop spans 15 amino acids. The germline V and J ends were trimmed by 0 bases and 1 base, with 9 bases remaining between them.

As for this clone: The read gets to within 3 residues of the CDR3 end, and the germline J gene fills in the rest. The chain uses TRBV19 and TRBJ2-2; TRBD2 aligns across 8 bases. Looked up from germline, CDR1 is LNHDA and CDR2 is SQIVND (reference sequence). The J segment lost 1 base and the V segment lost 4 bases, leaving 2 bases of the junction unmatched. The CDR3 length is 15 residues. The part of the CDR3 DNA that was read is TGTGCCAGTAGTAGCGGGAGGCTGAACACCGGGGAG. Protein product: CASSSGRLNTGE. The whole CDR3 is CASSSGRLNTGELFF.

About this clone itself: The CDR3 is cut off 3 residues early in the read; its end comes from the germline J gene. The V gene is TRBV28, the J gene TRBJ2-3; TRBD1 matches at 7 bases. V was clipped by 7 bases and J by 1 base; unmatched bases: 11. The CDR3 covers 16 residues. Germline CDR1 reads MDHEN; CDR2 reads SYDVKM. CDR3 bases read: TGTGCCAGCACCATAGGGGGCGCCCTTGGCACAGATACG. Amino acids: CASTIGGALGTDT. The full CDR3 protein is CASTIGGALGTDTQYF.

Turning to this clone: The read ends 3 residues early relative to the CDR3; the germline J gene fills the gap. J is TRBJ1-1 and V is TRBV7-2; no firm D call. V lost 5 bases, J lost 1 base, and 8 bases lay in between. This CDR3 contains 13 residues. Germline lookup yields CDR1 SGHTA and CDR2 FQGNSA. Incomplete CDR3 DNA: TGTGCCAGCAGCCCAACAGAGAACACTGAA. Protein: CASSPTENTE. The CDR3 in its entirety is CASSPTENTEAFF.

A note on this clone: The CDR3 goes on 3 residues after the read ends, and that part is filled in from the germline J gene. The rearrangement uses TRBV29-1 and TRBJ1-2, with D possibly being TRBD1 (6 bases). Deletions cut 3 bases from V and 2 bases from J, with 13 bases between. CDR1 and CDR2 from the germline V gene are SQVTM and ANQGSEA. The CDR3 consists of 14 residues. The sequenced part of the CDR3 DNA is TGCAGCGTTGAGAGACAGGAGGGAAACTATGGC. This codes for CSVERQEGNYG. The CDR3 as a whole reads CSVERQEGNYGYTF.

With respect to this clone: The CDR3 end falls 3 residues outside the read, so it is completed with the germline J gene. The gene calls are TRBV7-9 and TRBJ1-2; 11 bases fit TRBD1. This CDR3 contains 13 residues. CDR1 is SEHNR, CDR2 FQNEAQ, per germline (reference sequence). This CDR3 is CASSKGQGGGYTF. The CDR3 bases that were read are TGTGCCAGCAGCAAGGGACAGGGGGGAGGC.

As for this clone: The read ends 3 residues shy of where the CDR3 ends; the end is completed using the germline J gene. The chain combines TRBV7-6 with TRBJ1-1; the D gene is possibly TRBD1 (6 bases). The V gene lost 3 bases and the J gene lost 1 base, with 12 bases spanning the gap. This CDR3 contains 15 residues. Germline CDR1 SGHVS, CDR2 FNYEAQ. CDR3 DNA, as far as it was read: TGTGCCAGCAGCTTGGGGGCTAAAAAGAACACTGAA. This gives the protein CASSLGAKKNTE. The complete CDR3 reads CASSLGAKKNTEAFF.

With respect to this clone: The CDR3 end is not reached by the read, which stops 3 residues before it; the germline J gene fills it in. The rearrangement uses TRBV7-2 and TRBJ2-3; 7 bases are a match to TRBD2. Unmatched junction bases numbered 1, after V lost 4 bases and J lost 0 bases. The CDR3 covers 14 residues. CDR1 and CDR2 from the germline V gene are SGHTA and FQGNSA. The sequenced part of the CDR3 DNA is TGTGCCAGCAGCTGGCGGGGGAGCACAGATACG. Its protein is CASSWRGSTDT. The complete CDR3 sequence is CASSWRGSTDTQYF. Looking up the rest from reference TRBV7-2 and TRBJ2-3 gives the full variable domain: GAGVSQSPSNKVTEKGKDVELRCDPISGHTALYWYRQSLGQGLEFLIYFQGNSAPDKSGLPSDRFSAERTGGSVSTLTIQRTQQEDSAVYLCASSWRGSTDTQYFGPGTRLTVL.

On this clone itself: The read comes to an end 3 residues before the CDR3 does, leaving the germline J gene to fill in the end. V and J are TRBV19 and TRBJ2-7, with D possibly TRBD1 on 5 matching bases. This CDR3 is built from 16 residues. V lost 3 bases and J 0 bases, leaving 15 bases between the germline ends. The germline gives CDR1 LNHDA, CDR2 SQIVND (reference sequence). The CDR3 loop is CASSMSPRQGSYEQYF. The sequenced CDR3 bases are TGTGCCAGTAGTATGTCCCCCCGCCAGGGCTCCTACGAG.

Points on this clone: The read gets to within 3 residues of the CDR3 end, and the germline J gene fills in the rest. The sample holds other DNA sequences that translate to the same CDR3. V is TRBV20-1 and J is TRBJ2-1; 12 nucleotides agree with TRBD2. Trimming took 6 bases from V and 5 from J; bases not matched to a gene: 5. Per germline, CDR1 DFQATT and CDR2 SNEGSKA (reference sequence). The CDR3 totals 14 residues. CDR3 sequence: CSAPGLAGDNEQFF. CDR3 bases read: TGCAGTGCCCCGGGACTAGCGGGCGACAATGAG.

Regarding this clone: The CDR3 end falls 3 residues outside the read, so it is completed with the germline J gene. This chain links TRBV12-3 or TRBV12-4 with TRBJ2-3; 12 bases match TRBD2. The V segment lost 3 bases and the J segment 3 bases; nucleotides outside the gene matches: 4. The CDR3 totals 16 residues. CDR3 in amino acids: CASSLRLAGDTDTQYF. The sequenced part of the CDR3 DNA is TGTGCCAGCAGTTTGCGACTAGCGGGAGATACAGATACG.

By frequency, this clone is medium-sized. The CDR3 sequence: CASSDSGVWGTQYF. The DNA read from the CDR3 is TGCGCCAGCAGTGATAGCGGGGTCTGGGGTACG. The chain couples TRBV10-1 to TRBJ2-3; TRBD2 matches at 8 bases. The DNA ends 3 residues before the CDR3 does, and the rest of the CDR3 is filled in from the germline J gene. This CDR3 is 14 amino acids long. J lost 8 bases, V lost 3 bases, and 7 bases had no gene match. Germline CDR1 and CDR2: WNHNN and SYGVQD (reference sequence).

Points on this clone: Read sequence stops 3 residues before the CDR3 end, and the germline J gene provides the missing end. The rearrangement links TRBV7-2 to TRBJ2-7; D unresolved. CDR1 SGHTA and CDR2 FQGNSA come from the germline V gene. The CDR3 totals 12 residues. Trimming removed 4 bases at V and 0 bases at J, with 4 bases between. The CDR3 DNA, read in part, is TGTGCCAGCAGCTCCAGCTCCTACGAG. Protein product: CASSSSSYE. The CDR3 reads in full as CASSSSSYEQYF.

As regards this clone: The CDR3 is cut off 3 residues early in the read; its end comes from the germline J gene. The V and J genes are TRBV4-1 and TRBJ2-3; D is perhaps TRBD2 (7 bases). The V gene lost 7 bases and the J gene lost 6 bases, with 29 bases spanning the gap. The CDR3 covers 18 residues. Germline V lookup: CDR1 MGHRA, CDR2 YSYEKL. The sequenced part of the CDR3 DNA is TGCGCCAGCAAGAAAGGTGTTATGGGGGAGGGGCAGGGGGATACG. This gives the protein CASKKGVMGEGQGDT. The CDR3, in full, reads CASKKGVMGEGQGDTQYF.

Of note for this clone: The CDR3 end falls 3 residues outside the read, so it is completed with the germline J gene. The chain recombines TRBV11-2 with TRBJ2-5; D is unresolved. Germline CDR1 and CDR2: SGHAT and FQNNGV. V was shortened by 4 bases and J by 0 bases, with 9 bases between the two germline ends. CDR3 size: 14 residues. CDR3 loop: CASSSHSHQETQYF. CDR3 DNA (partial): TGTGCCAGCAGCTCACACAGCCACCAAGAGACC.

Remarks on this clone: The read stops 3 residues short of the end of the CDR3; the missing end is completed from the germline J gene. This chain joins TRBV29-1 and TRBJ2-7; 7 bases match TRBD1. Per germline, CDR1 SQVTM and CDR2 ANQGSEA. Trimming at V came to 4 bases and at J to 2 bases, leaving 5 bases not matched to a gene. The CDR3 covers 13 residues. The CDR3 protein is CSVVSQGAYEQYF. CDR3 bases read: TGCAGCGTTGTATCCCAGGGGGCCTACGAG.

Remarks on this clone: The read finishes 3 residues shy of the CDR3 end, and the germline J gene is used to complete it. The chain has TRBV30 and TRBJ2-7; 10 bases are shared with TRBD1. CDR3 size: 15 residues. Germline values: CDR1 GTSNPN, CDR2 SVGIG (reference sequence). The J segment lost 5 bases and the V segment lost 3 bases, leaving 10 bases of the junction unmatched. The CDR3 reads CAWRAPGQGVNEQYF. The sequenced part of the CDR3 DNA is TGTGCCTGGAGGGCACCAGGACAGGGGGTCAACGAG.

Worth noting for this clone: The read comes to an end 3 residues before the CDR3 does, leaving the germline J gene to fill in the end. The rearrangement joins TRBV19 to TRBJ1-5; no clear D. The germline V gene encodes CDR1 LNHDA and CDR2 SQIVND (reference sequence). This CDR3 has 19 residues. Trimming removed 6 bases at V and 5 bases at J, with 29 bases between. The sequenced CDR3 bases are TGTGCCAGTAGGACCATCCGTGGCGGATTCCAACTACGCGATCAGCCC. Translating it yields CASRTIRGGFQLRDQP. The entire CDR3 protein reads CASRTIRGGFQLRDQPQHF.

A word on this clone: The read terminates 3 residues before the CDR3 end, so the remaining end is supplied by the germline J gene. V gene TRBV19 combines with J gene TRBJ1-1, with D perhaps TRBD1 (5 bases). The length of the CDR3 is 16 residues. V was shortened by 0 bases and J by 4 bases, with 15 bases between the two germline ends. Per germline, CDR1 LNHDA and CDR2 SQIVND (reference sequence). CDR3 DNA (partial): TGTGCCAGTAGTATAGACGTCAGGGTTTCGTCCACTGAA. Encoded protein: CASSIDVRVSSTE. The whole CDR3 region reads CASSIDVRVSSTEAFF.

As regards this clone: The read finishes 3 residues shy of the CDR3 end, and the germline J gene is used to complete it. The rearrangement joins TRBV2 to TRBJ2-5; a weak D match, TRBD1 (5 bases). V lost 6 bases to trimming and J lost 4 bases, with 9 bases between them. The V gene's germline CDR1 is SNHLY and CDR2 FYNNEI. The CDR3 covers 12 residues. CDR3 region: CASSRVGETQYF. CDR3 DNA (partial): TGTGCCAGCAGCAGGGTAGGAGAGACC.

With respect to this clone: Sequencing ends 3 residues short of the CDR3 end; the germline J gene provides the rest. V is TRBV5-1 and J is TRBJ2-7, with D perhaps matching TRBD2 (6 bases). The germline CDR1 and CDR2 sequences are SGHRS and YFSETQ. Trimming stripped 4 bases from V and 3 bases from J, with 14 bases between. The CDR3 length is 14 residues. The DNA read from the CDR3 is TGCGCCAGCAGCCCGGGCGGGGACGGCTACGAG. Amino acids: CASSPGGDGYE. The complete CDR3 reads CASSPGGDGYEQYF. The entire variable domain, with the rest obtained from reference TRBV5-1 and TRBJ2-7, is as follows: KAGVTQTPRYLIKTRGQQVTLSCSPISGHRSVSWYQQTPGQGLQFLFEYFSETQRNKGNFPGRFSGRQFSNSRSEMNVSTLELGDSALYLCASSPGGDGYEQYFGPGTRLTVT.

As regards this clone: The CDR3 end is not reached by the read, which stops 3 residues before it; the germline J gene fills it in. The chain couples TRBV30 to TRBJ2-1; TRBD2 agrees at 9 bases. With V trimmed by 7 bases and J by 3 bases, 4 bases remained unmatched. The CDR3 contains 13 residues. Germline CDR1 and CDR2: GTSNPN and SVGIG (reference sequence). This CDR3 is CALQREVYNEQFF. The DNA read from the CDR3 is TGTGCCTTGCAGCGGGAGGTCTACAATGAG.

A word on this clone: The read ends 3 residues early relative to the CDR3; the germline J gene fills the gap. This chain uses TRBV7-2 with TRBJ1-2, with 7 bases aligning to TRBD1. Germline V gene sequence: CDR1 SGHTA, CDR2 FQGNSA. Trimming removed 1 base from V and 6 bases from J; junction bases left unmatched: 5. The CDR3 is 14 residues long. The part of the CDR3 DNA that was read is TGTGCCAGCAGCTTAGTGTTGCAGGGGGATGGC. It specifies CASSLVLQGDG. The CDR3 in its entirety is CASSLVLQGDGYTF.

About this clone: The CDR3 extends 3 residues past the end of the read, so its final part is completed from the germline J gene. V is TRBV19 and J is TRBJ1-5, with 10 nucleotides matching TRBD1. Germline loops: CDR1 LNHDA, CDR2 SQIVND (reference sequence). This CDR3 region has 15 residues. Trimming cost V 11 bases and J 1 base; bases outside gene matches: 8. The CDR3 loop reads CASRQGARSNQPQHF. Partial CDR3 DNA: TGTGCCTCCAGACAGGGGGCGAGGAGCAATCAGCCC. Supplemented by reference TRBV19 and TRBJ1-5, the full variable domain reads DGGITQSPKYLFRKEGQNVTLSCEQNLNHDAMYWYRQDPGQGLRLIYYSQIVNDFQKGDIAEGYSVSREKKESFPLTVTSAQKNPTAFYLCASRQGARSNQPQHFGDGTRLSIL.

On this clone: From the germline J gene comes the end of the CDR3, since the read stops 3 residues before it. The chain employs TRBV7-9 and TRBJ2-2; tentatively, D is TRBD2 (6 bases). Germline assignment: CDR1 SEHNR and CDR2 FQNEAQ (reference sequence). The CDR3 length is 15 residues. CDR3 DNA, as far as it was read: TGTGCCAGCAGCCTGAGAGGAGCGAGGGCGGGAGAG. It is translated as CASSLRGARAGE. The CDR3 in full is CASSLRGARAGELFF.

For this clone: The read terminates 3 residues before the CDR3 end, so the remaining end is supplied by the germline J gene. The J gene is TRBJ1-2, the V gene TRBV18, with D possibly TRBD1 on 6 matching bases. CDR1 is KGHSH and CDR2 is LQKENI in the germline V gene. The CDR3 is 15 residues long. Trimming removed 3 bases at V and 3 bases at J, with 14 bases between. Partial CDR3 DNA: TGTGCCAGCTCACCCCGTCCACAGGGCGACTATGGC. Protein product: CASSPRPQGDYG. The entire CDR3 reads CASSPRPQGDYGYTF. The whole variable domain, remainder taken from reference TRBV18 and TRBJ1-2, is NAGVMQNPRHLVRRRGQEARLRCSPMKGHSHVYWYRQLPEEGLKFMVYLQKENIIDESGMPKERFSAEFPKEGPSILRIQQVVRGDSAAYFCASSPRPQGDYGYTFGSGTRLTVV.

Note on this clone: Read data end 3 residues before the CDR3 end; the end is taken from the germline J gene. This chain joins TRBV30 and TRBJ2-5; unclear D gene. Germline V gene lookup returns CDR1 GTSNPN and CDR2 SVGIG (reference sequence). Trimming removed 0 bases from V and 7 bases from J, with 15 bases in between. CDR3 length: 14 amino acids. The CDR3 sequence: CAWSVLAVPRTQYF. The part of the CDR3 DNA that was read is TGTGCCTGGAGTGTACTGGCTGTTCCTAGGACC.

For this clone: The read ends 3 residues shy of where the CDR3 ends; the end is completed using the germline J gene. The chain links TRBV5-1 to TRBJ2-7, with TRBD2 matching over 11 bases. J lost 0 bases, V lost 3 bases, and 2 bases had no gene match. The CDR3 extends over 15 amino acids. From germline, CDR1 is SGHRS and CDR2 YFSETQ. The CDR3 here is CASSSGLAASYEQYF. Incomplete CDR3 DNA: TGCGCCAGCAGCTCGGGACTAGCGGCCTCCTACGAG.

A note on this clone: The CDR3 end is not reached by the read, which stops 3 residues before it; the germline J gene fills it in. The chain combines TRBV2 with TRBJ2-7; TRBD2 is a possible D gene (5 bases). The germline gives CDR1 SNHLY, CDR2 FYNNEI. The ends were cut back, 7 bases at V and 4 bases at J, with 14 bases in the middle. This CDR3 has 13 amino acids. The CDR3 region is CASTRAIEYEQYF. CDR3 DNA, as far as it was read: TGTGCCAGCACGAGGGCCATAGAATACGAG.

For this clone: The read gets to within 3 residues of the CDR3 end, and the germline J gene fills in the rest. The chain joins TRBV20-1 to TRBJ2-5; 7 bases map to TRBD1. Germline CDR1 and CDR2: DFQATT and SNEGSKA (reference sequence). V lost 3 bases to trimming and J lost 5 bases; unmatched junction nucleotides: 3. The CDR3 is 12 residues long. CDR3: CSASGTEETQYF. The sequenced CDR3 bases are TGCAGTGCTAGCGGGACAGAGGAGACC.

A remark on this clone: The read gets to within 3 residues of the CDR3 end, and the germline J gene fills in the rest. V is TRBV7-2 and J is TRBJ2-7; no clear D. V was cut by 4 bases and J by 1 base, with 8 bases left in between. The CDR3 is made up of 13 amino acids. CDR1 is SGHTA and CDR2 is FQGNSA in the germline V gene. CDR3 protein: CASSYLRSYEQYF. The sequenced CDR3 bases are TGTGCCAGCAGCTACTTACGGTCCTACGAG.